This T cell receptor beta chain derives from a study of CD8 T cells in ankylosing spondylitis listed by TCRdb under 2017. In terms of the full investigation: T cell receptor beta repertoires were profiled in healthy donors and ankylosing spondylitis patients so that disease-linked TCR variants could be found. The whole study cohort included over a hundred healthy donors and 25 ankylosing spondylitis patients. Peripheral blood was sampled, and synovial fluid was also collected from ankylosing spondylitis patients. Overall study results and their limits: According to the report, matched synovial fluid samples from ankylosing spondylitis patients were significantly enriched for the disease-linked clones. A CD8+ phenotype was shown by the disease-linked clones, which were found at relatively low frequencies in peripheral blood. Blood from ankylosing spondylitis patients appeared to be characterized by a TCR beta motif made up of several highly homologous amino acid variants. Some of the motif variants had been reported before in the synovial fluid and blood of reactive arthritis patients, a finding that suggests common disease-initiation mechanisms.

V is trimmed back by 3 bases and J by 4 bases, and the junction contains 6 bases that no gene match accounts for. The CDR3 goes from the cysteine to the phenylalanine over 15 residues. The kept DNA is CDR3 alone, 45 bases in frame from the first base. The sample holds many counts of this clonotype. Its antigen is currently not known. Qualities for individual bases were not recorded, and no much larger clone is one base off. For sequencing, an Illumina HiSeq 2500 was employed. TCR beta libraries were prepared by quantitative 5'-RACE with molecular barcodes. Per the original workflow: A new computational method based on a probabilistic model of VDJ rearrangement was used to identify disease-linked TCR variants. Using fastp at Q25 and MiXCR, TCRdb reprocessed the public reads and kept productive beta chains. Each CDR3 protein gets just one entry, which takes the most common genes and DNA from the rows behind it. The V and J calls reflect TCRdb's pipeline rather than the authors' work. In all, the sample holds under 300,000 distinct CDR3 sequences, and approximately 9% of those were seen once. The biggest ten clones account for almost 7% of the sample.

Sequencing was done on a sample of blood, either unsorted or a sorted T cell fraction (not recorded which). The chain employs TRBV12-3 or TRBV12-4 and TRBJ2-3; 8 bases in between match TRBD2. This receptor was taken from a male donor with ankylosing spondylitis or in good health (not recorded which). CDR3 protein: CASSFSGGGSDTQYF. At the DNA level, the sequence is TGTGCCAGCAGTTTCTCCGGGGGGGGATCAGATACGCAGTATTTT.